This T cell receptor beta chain was found in a study of blood T cells in healthy people across ages. V was shortened by 8 bases and J by 0 bases, with 10 bases between the two germline ends. Germline V gives CDR1 DFQATT, CDR2 SNEGSKA (reference sequence). The CDR3 length is 12 residues. This clonotype came up a few times. Through a sample-barcoded 5' primer and a J-beta primer mix, a second PCR was run for roughly 6 to 11 cycles. TCRdb reanalysed the 5' RACE reads using MiXCR and keeps one entry per CDR3 protein. This sample has over a million distinct CDR3 sequences; roughly 45% occur once, and the top ten carry 15% to 20%.

Input material: blood. The sequence was obtained from a woman aged 55-69 years in good health. This sequence joins TRBV20-1 and TRBJ2-5, with a possible D match to TRBD1 (6 bases). CDR3 bases: TGCAGTACGCAGGGGTACCAAGAGACCCAGTACTTC. It translates to CSTQGYQETQYF.